This record concerns one TCR beta chain sequence. Other DNA sequences in the sample encode the same CDR3. These data originate in a study of blood T cell repertoires in COVID-19. Looking at the study overall: Acute and convalescent COVID-19 samples came from the United States, Italy and Spain. T cells, B-cell-depleted T cells, or PBMCs supplied cDNA or gDNA.

Methods used by the authors: Amplified reference gene primers provided the basis for estimating nucleated cell counts. Profiled with immunoSEQ multiplex PCR; TCRdb holds only in-frame clones, not every one. The V and J calls and clone size are taken from that table; D and trimming were inferred from the DNA. Of roughly 240,000 clones in the sample, approximately 80% are singletons; the top ten hold 1.5% to 2%. The CDR3 spans 16 residues. CDR1 is KGHSH, CDR2 LQKENI, per germline. J gave up 0 bases and V 3 bases, and 2 bases lay outside the gene matches. Input material: peripheral blood. This rearrangement joins TRBV18 to TRBJ2-2, with 9 nucleotides matching TRBD1. The TCR was taken from a woman older than 75 with acute or convalescent COVID-19. CDR3 DNA: TGTGCCAGCTCACCGGGACAGGGCCCGAACACCGGGGAGCTGTTTTTT. Translated: CASSPGQGPNTGELFF.